The subject of this entry is one TCR beta chain. Antigen specificity is unknown. The method was immunoSEQ multiplex PCR; TCRdb's version includes in-frame clones alone and lacks a portion of them. The sample holds 10,000 to 15,000 clones, about nine tenths seen once. The data are from a study of untreated major depressive disorder. Study-wide findings and caveats: CD4+ T cells from depressed patients used TRBV05-01 (Vbeta 5.1) more often than controls.

The V gene end was trimmed by 8 bases and the J gene end by 3 bases; junction bases not matched to a gene: 8. The CDR3 covers 15 residues. Germline V CDR1 and CDR2: SGHNT, YENEEA. Sequenced sample: CD4+ T cells from PBMCs. The clonotype comes from a man aged 30 to 45 with major depressive disorder. J is TRBJ1-5 and V is TRBV11-3; 9 bases agree with TRBD1. CDR3 in DNA: TGTGCCAGCTCCCACGGGACAGGGATCAATCAGCCCCAGCATTTT. It yields the protein CASSHGTGINQPQHF.